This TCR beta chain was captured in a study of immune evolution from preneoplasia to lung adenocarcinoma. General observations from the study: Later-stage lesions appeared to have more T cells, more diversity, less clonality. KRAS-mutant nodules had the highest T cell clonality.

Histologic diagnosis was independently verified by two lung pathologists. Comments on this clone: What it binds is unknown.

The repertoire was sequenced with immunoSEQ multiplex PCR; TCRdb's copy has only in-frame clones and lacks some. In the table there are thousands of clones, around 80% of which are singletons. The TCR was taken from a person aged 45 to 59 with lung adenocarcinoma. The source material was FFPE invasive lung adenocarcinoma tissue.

The CDR3 loop reads CASSFRGPNTEAFF. CDR3 DNA: TGTGCCAGCAGCTTCAGGGGACCGAACACTGAAGCTTTCTTT. The V and J genes are TRBV11-2 and TRBJ1-1; perhaps TRBD1 as D (6 bases). The V end lost 3 bases, the J end lost 1 base, and 9 bases lay between the germline ends. Germline V CDR1 and CDR2: SGHAT, FQNNGV. The CDR3 sequence is 14 residues long.